A single sample is the source of the 28 T cell receptor beta chains below, sequenced in a study of OX40 agonist ivuxolimab in advanced cancers. The assay was immunoSEQ multiplex PCR, and TCRdb's table has in-frame clones only and misses some. The data hold about 80,000 clones, with approximately 84% observed a single time. The sample was CD4+ or CD8+ T cells sorted from blood, taken in a trial of the OX40 agonist ivuxolimab. These receptors all stem from an adult with an advanced solid tumor such as melanoma, head and neck, liver or kidney cancer.

The chain has TRBV10-1 and TRBJ2-1; D gene ambiguous. There are 15 residues in the CDR3. Germline V CDR1 and CDR2: WNHNN, SYGVQD (reference sequence). V lost 3 bases, J lost 1 base, and 10 bases lay in between. The CDR3 sequence is CASSDSGWSYNEQFF. In DNA, the CDR3 is TGCGCCAGCAGTGATTCGGGTTGGTCCTACAATGAGCAGTTCTTC.

The chain carries TRBV25-1 and TRBJ1-2; D not resolved. The germline CDR1 and CDR2 sequences are MGHDK and SYGVNS. Trimming stripped 5 bases from V and 6 bases from J, with 16 bases between. This CDR3 comprises 14 residues. CDR3 sequence: CASSREGPLDGYTF. As DNA, the CDR3 is TGTGCCAGCAGTCGAGAGGGTCCTTTGGATGGCTACACCTTC.

This clone turned up a few times. The gene calls are TRBV30 and TRBJ1-2; unclear D gene. The germline gives CDR1 GTSNPN, CDR2 SVGIG (reference sequence). This CDR3 is 14 amino acids long. The germline V and J ends were trimmed by 0 bases and 4 bases, with 12 bases remaining between them. The DNA of the CDR3 is TGTGCCTGGAGTGTACCATCGAGAAGCTATGGCTACACCTTC. Encoded protein: CAWSVPSRSYGYTF. Combining the CDR3 with reference TRBV30 and TRBJ1-2 gives the whole variable domain SQTIHQWPATLVQPVGSPLSLECTVEGTSNPNLYWYRQAAGRGLQLLFYSVGIGQISSEVPQNLSASRPQDRQFILSSKKLLLSDSGFYLCAWSVPSRSYGYTFGSGTRLTVV.

The chain joins TRBV19 to TRBJ1-5; 7 positions match TRBD1. The CDR3 consists of 16 residues. Trimming cost V 9 bases and J 1 base; bases outside gene matches: 12. Per germline, CDR1 LNHDA and CDR2 SQIVND (reference sequence). CDR3 residues: CASNGQAYGSNQPQHF. The DNA of the CDR3 is TGTGCCAGCAATGGACAGGCCTATGGAAGCAATCAGCCCCAGCATTTT.

The chain couples TRBV6-5 to TRBJ1-6, with 10 bases fitting TRBD1. After removal of 6 bases from V and 7 bases from J, the junction contained 3 bases not matched to a gene. From germline, CDR1 is MNHEY and CDR2 SVGAGI. The CDR3 is 14 amino acids. CDR3 sequence (DNA): TGTGCCAGCAGGCCGGGACAGGGGAATTCACCCCTCCACTTT. Translated: CASRPGQGNSPLHF.

This sequence joins TRBV29-1 and TRBJ2-5, with 8 bases identical to TRBD1. Germline V gives CDR1 SQVTM, CDR2 ANQGSEA. The CDR3 sequence is 13 residues long. With V trimmed by 8 bases and J by 4 bases, 9 bases remained unmatched. CDR3 region: CSYTTTGGETQYF. DNA for the CDR3: TGCAGCTATACGACTACAGGGGGAGAGACCCAGTACTTC.

The rearrangement links TRBV4-1 to TRBJ1-5, with 8 bases identical to TRBD1. The V segment lost 2 bases and the J segment 4 bases; nucleotides outside the gene matches: 16. Germline loops: CDR1 MGHRA, CDR2 YSYEKL. This CDR3 is built from 19 residues. CDR3 in amino acids: CASSQLQRVTGGSNQPQHF. The CDR3 nucleotides are TGCGCCAGCAGCCAACTACAAAGGGTAACAGGGGGAAGTAATCAGCCCCAGCATTTT.

The rearrangement joins TRBV7-6 to TRBJ2-1; no firm D call. The CDR3 covers 12 residues. Trimming stripped 1 base from V and 4 bases from J, with 2 bases between. Germline CDR1 and CDR2: SGHVS and FNYEAQ. This chain's CDR3 is CASSLGYNEQFF. The CDR3 nucleotides are TGTGCCAGCAGCTTAGGTTACAATGAGCAGTTCTTC.

The gene calls are TRBV7-8 and TRBJ2-7; no clear D gene. Trimming removed 5 bases from V and 1 base from J, with 6 bases in between. The CDR3 is 12 amino acids. Germline-derived CDR1 and CDR2 are SGHVS and FQNEAQ. The CDR3 loop is CASSPHSYEQYF. In DNA form, the CDR3 reads TGTGCCAGCAGCCCCCATTCCTACGAGCAGTACTTC.

The chain links TRBV5-5 to TRBJ2-3; TRBD2 aligns across 8 bases. After removal of 1 base from V and 0 bases from J, the junction contained 7 bases not matched to a gene. CDR1 is SGHKS and CDR2 is YYEKEE in the germline V gene (reference sequence). The CDR3 length is 17 residues. This CDR3 is CASSLSAGGLSTDTQYF. The CDR3 bases are TGTGCCAGCAGCTTGTCGGCGGGGGGACTTAGCACAGATACGCAGTATTTT.

The chain recombines TRBV7-9 with TRBJ1-2, with 7 bases fitting TRBD1. The germline gives CDR1 SEHNR, CDR2 FQNEAQ (reference sequence). The CDR3 is made up of 12 amino acids. V shed 4 bases and J 8 bases; nucleotides not matched to a gene: 4. As DNA, the CDR3 is TGTGCCAGCAGCTACGACAGGGACGGCTACACCTTC. It encodes CASSYDRDGYTF. Based on the CDR3 plus reference TRBV7-9 and TRBJ1-2, the full variable domain is DTGVSQNPRHKITKRGQNVTFRCDPISEHNRLYWYRQTLGQGPEFLTYFQNEAQLEKSRLLSDRFSAERPKGSFSTLEIQRTEQGDSAMYLCASSYDRDGYTFGSGTRLTVV.

The chain has TRBV30 and TRBJ2-3; 7 positions agree with TRBD1. V shed 1 base, J shed 14 bases, and the junction held 6 bases outside the gene matches. CDR1 and CDR2 from the germline V gene are GTSNPN and SVGIG (reference sequence). The CDR3 length is 11 residues. CDR3 bases: TGTGCCTGGAGTGATAGAGGGGGCCCGTATTTT. Translating it yields CAWSDRGGPYF.

The chain recombines TRBV6-6 with TRBJ1-5; D remains unclear. Germline lookup yields CDR1 MNHNY and CDR2 SVGAGI (reference sequence). V shed 0 bases and J shed 3 bases, with 9 bases lying between them. CDR3 length: 15 residues. As DNA, the CDR3 is TGTGCCAGCAGTTACTCGGGCAGGAACAATCAGCCCCAGCATTTT. Amino acid sequence: CASSYSGRNNQPQHF.

The chain joins TRBV5-1 to TRBJ2-1; D might be TRBD2 (5 bases). The length of the CDR3 is 13 residues. Germline V gives CDR1 SGHRS, CDR2 YFSETQ. Trimming left V 5 bases short and J 5 bases short, with 11 bases between. CDR3 loop: CASSEGANNEQFF. DNA of the CDR3: TGCGCCAGCAGTGAGGGAGCAAACAATGAGCAGTTCTTC.

This chain uses TRBV19 with TRBJ1-1; D might be TRBD1 (6 bases). CDR3 length: 15 residues. Trimming pared 6 bases from V and 3 bases from J, leaving 17 bases between. In germline, CDR1 is LNHDA, CDR2 SQIVND (reference sequence). The CDR3 protein is CASSRKGVGDTEAFF. The CDR3 DNA follows: TGTGCCAGTAGCCGCAAGGGGGTCGGGGACACTGAAGCTTTCTTT.

The gene calls are TRBV18 and TRBJ1-2, with D possibly TRBD1 on 5 matching bases. V was clipped by 3 bases and J by 3 bases, with 14 bases between them. The CDR3 totals 15 residues. Germline assignment: CDR1 KGHSH and CDR2 LQKENI. The CDR3 reads CASSPGTFRDYGYTF. CDR3 nucleotide sequence: TGTGCCAGCTCACCGGGGACTTTTAGGGACTATGGCTACACCTTC.

The chain links TRBV10-3 to TRBJ2-5; tentatively, D is TRBD1 (6 bases). The germline V and J ends were trimmed by 9 bases and 4 bases, with 21 bases remaining between them. The CDR3 covers 15 residues. CDR1 ENHRY and CDR2 SYGVKD come from the germline V gene. The CDR3 DNA sequence: TGTGCCATTAGGGGGAGCACTGGGGTGACAGAGACCCAGTACTTC. Protein: CAIRGSTGVTETQYF.

This clone was found once. CDR3 nucleotides: TGTGCCAGCAGCAGGGGACAGGAGTCAGGAAACACCATATATTTT. Amino acid sequence: CASSRGQESGNTIYF. This chain connects TRBV7-9 to TRBJ1-3; TRBD1 agrees at 8 bases. This CDR3 contains 15 residues. The V segment lost 5 bases and the J segment 4 bases; nucleotides outside the gene matches: 7. Germline CDR1 and CDR2: SEHNR and FQNEAQ (reference sequence).

In regard to this clone: An end of the junction does not agree with germline; a read error may underlie this. The chain combines TRBV25-1 with TRBJ1-2; D call uncertain. CDR1 and CDR2 (germline): MGHDK, SYGVNS. The CDR3 length is 14 residues. CDR3 sequence (DNA): TGTGCCAGCAGCGAATCGGATACCTACTATGGCTACACCTTC. Its translation is CASSESDTYYGYTF.

This chain's CDR3 is CACTGTGFYNEQYF. CDR3 bases: TGTGCCTGCACCGGGACAGGGTTCTACAACGAGCAGTACTTC. The chain couples TRBV30 to TRBJ2-7; 9 bases align to TRBD1. Trimming cost V 6 bases and J 5 bases; bases outside gene matches: 11. The CDR3 has 14 residues. From germline, CDR1 is GTSNPN and CDR2 SVGIG (reference sequence).

This clone came up once. The V and J genes are TRBV10-3 and TRBJ1-2; D remains ambiguous. The germline V and J ends were trimmed by 8 bases and 6 bases, with 19 bases remaining between them. The CDR3 extends over 14 amino acids. Germline V gene sequence: CDR1 ENHRY, CDR2 SYGVKD. CDR3 amino acids: CAISRSGMRDGYTF. The DNA for the CDR3 is TGTGCCATCTCGAGGAGCGGTATGAGGGATGGCTACACCTTC.

This rearrangement joins TRBV29-1 to TRBJ1-1, with D tentatively TRBD1 (6 bases). Germline lookup yields CDR1 SQVTM and CDR2 ANQGSEA. This CDR3 region has 13 residues. The germline V and J ends were trimmed by 4 bases and 5 bases, with 14 bases remaining between them. The DNA of the CDR3 is TGCAGCGTTGGTGACAGGCGAGAGACTGAAGCTTTCTTT. It translates to CSVGDRRETEAFF. Variable domain in full (rest from reference TRBV29-1 and TRBJ1-1): SAVISQKPSRDICQRGTSLTIQCQVDSQVTMMFWYRQQPGQSLTLIATANQGSEATYESGFVIDKFPISRPNLTFSTLTVSNMSPEDSSIYLCSVGDRRETEAFFGQGTRLTVV.

This chain links TRBV7-9 with TRBJ2-5; possibly TRBD1 or TRBD2 for D (5 bases each). CDR1 and CDR2 (germline): SEHNR, FQNEAQ (reference sequence). This CDR3 comprises 18 residues. Trimming stripped 2 bases from V and 3 bases from J, with 22 bases between. The CDR3 region is CASSLSRGAGTVKETQYF. The DNA of the CDR3 is TGTGCCAGCAGCTTATCGCGAGGGGCAGGGACCGTTAAAGAGACCCAGTACTTC.

This chain links TRBV7-2 with TRBJ2-3; TRBD2 aligns across 8 bases. V gave up 5 bases and J gave up 14 bases; unmatched junction bases: 12. The CDR3 contains 13 residues. Germline V gene lookup returns CDR1 SGHTA and CDR2 FQGNSA. CDR3 region: CASSLQWTSIWYF. CDR3 bases: TGTGCCAGCAGCCTCCAATGGACTAGCATTTGGTATTTT.

J is TRBJ1-5 and V is TRBV6-1; D gene unclear. This CDR3 spans 16 amino acids. V dropped 3 bases and J dropped 9 bases, with 21 bases sitting between them. The V gene's germline CDR1 is MNHNS and CDR2 SASEGT. This CDR3 reads CASSESSVAQFRPQHF. CDR3 bases: TGTGCCAGCAGTGAGTCGTCAGTCGCACAATTTCGGCCCCAGCATTTT.

The rearrangement links TRBV2 to TRBJ2-1; D not certain. The CDR3 spans 14 residues. V was trimmed by 3 bases and J by 9 bases, leaving 15 bases between them. Germline CDR1 is SNHLY and CDR2 is FYNNEI. The CDR3: CASSDLSPSGEQFF. CDR3 DNA sequence: TGTGCCAGCAGTGACTTATCACCGTCGGGTGAGCAGTTCTTC.

The CDR3 spells CASSQAEYRGREKLFF. Written as DNA, the CDR3 is TGTGCCAGCAGCCAAGCAGAGTACAGGGGGCGAGAAAAACTGTTTTTT. V usage is TRBV14 and J usage is TRBJ1-4, with 9 bases lining up with TRBD1. The length of the CDR3 is 16 residues. Germline CDR1 reads SGHDN; CDR2 reads FVKESK. The trim removed 1 base at V and 8 bases at J, leaving 8 bases unmatched.

The chain links TRBV6-6 to TRBJ1-5, with D maybe TRBD1 (5 bases). The ends were cut back, 1 base at V and 1 base at J, with 8 bases in the middle. Per germline, CDR1 MNHNY and CDR2 SVGAGI (reference sequence). This CDR3 is 15 amino acids long. CDR3 nucleotide sequence: TGTGCCAGCAGTTACTTCGGGGACAGCAATCAGCCCCAGCATTTT. Residues: CASSYFGDSNQPQHF.